The 8 T cell receptor beta chains given below trace back to one sample, sequenced in a study of beta chain features in type 1 diabetes. Expressed TCRB transcripts were sequenced, since all the RNA that had been isolated was reverse transcribed. Clones were sequenced by immunoSEQ multiplex PCR, and TCRdb holds only the in-frame ones, with some missing. The sample yields fewer than 25,000 clones, approximately 74% seen once. The material sequenced was Tregs from blood. The receptors here all came from a woman aged 40 to 50 in good health.

The V and J genes are TRBV5-6 and TRBJ2-7, with a weak D call TRBD2 (5 bases). The CDR3 consists of 14 residues. CDR1 is SGHDT and CDR2 is YYEEEE in the germline V gene. Trimming cost V 2 bases and J 2 bases, with 11 bases left between them. The CDR3 DNA sequence: TGTGCCAGCAGCTTTCGGGGTGGCGCCTACGAGCAGTACTTC. It specifies CASSFRGGAYEQYF.

The chain is built from TRBV19 and TRBJ1-1, with D maybe TRBD1 (6 bases). The CDR3 runs to 13 residues. Deletions cut 6 bases from V and 3 bases from J, with 11 bases between. Germline-derived CDR1 and CDR2 are LNHDA and SQIVND (reference sequence). CDR3 sequence reads: CASSRTADTEAFF. CDR3 bases: TGTGCCAGTAGCAGGACAGCCGACACTGAAGCTTTCTTT.

V usage is TRBV9 and J usage is TRBJ1-6; D is possibly TRBD1 (5 bases). The CDR3 runs to 14 residues. Germline CDR1 SGDLS, CDR2 YYNGEE. V lost 1 base to trimming and J lost 7 bases, with 9 bases between them. The CDR3 bases are TGTGCCAGCAGCGTAACCCCAGGGAATTCACCCCTCCACTTT. The encoded protein is CASSVTPGNSPLHF.

The chain combines TRBV19 with TRBJ1-1; D not resolved. V dropped 8 bases and J dropped 0 bases, with 10 bases sitting between them. Germline V lookup: CDR1 LNHDA, CDR2 SQIVND (reference sequence). This CDR3 has 13 amino acids. The CDR3, as DNA: TGTGCCAGTCGCCTACTCCTGAACACTGAAGCTTTCTTT. The encoded protein is CASRLLLNTEAFF.

The chain carries TRBV6-5 and TRBJ2-4; 11 bases map to TRBD2. Germline CDR1 is MNHEY and CDR2 is SVGAGI. This CDR3 is 16 amino acids long. Losses at the gene ends were 0 bases for V and 7 bases for J; bases not matched to a gene: 5. CDR3 nucleotide sequence: TGTGCCAGCAGTTACTCAGGGCTAGCGGGGGGCAACATTCAGTACTTC. It is translated as CASSYSGLAGGNIQYF.

The gene calls are TRBV19 and TRBJ1-2, with 12 bases fitting TRBD1. J lost 8 bases, V lost 1 base, and 5 bases had no gene match. From germline, CDR1 is LNHDA and CDR2 SQIVND (reference sequence). This CDR3 is 15 amino acids long. This chain's CDR3 is CASSIAGTGGRGYTF. As DNA, the CDR3 is TGTGCCAGTAGTATAGCCGGGACAGGGGGCAGAGGCTACACCTTC.

The gene calls are TRBV2 and TRBJ2-7; TRBD2 aligns across 9 bases. Germline CDR1 is SNHLY and CDR2 is FYNNEI. V lost 6 bases and J lost 5; bases outside the gene matches: 2. This CDR3 has 12 residues. Here the CDR3 DNA reads TGTGCCAGCAGGCTAGCGGGGAACGAGCAGTACTTC. Translated, it gives CASRLAGNEQYF.

Concerning this clone: One junction end does not reproduce the germline sequence, and a read error may be involved. This chain uses TRBV7-2 with TRBJ2-7, with 12 bases fitting TRBD2. The CDR3 has 17 residues. The germline V gene has CDR1 SGHTA and CDR2 FQGNSA. The CDR3 loop is CAGSNGLAGFSSYEQYF. CDR3 bases: TGTGCCGGCAGCAACGGACTAGCGGGGTTCTCCTCCTACGAGCAGTACTTC. Based on the CDR3 plus reference TRBV7-2 and TRBJ2-7, the full variable domain is GAGVSQSPSNKVTEKGKDVELRCDPISGHTALYWYRQSLGQGLEFLIYFQGNSAPDKSGLPSDRFSAERTGGSVSTLTIQRTQQEDSAVYLCAGSNGLAGFSSYEQYFGPGTRLTVT.